This TCR beta chain appears in the sequencing data of a study of T cell responses to AZD1222 COVID-19 vaccine. Study results and caveats: White British donors predominated, females outnumbered males, and clonal diversity was possibly underestimated.

J lost 0 bases, V lost 6 bases, and 5 bases had no gene match. CDR3 length equals 14 residues. Germline loops: CDR1 SQVTM, CDR2 ANQGSEA. The method was immunoSEQ multiplex PCR; TCRdb's version includes in-frame clones alone and lacks a portion of them. The table records more than 100,000 clones, 92% of them present only once. A word on this clone: Its target is not known.

The clonotype was recovered from an adult in good health. Source: peripheral blood, taken on day 0 of AZD1222 vaccination. The chain combines TRBV29-1 with TRBJ1-5; 7 bases fit TRBD1. The CDR3 sequence: CSVAQGNSNQPQHF. The CDR3 bases are TGCAGCGTGGCACAGGGGAATAGCAATCAGCCCCAGCATTTT.